This T cell receptor (beta chain) is from a study of breast tumors, draining lymph nodes, adjacent tissues. Regarding the study as a whole: Tumor repertoires ranked between lymph nodes and nontumor tissue in diversity, with V and J gene preferences. Tumor T cell lymph node origin was a supported hypothesis, not proven.

TCRdb reprocessed the multiplex PCR reads via MiXCR and lists one record per CDR3 protein. The table has 45,000 or so distinct CDR3 sequences, 20% to 25% seen once. This clonotype was observed at least ten times. Its matching antigen is unknown. V lost 3 bases and J lost 5, with 8 bases in between. The CDR3 is 14 amino acids. Germline CDR1 and CDR2: MNHEY and SMNVEV (reference sequence). The sequenced sample was breast tumor tissue. The chain recombines TRBV27 with TRBJ1-6; perhaps TRBD1 as D (6 bases). This sequence originates from a female donor with breast cancer. Some clones in this sample may be carry-over from other donors' samples. The CDR3 DNA sequence: TGTGCCAGCAGTTTTAGGGGGGATAATTCACCCCTCCACTTT. Its translation: CASSFRGDNSPLHF.